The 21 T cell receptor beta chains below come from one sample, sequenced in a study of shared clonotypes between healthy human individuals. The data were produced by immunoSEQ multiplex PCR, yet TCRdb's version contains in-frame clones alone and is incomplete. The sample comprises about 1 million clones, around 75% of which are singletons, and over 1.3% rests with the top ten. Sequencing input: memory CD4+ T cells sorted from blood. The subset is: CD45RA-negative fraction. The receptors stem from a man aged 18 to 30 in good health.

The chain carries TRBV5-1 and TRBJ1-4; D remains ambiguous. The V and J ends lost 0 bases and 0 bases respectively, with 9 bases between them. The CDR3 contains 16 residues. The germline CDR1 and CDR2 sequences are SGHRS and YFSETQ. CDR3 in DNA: TGCGCCAGCAGCTTGGCCGGGTGGGCAACTAATGAAAAACTGTTTTTT. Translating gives CASSLAGWATNEKLFF.

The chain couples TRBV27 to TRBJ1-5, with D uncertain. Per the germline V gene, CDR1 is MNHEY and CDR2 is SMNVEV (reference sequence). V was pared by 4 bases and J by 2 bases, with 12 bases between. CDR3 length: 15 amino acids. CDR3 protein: CASSYKGYGNQPQHF. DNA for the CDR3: TGTGCCAGCAGTTACAAGGGCTATGGCAATCAGCCCCAGCATTTT.

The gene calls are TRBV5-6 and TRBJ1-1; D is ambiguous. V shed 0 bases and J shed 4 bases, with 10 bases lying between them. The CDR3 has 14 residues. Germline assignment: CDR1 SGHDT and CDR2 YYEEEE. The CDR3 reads CASSLGYRSTEAFF. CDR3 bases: TGTGCCAGCAGCTTGGGCTACCGAAGCACTGAAGCTTTCTTT. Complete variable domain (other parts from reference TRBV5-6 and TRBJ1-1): DAGVTQSPTHLIKTRGQQVTLRCSPKSGHDTVSWYQQALGQGPQFIFQYYEEEERQRGNFPDRFSGHQFPNYSSELNVNALLLGDSALYLCASSLGYRSTEAFFGQGTRLTVV.

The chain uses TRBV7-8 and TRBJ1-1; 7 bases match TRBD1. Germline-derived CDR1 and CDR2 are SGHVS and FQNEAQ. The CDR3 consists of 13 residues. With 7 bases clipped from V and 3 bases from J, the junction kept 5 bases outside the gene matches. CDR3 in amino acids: CASIRGGYTEAFF. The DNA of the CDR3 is TGTGCCAGCATCAGGGGGGGGTACACTGAAGCTTTCTTT. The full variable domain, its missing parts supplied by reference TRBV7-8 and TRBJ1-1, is GAGVSQSPRYKVAKRGQDVALRCDPISGHVSLFWYQQALGQGPEFLTYFQNEAQLDKSGLPSDRFFAERPEGSVSTLKIQRTQQEDSAVYLCASIRGGYTEAFFGQGTRLTVV.

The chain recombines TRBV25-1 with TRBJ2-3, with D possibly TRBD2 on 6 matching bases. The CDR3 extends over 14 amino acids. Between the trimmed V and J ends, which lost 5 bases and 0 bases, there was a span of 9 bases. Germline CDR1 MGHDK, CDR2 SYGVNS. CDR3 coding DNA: TGTGCCAGCAGTACTAGCCAAAGCACAGATACGCAGTATTTT. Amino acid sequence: CASSTSQSTDTQYF.

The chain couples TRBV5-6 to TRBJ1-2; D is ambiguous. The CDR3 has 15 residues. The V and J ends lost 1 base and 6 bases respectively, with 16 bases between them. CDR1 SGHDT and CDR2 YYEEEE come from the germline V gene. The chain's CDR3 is CASSLNVKAFNGYTF. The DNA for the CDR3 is TGTGCCAGCAGCTTGAATGTAAAGGCATTCAATGGCTACACCTTC. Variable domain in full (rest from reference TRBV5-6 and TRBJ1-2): DAGVTQSPTHLIKTRGQQVTLRCSPKSGHDTVSWYQQALGQGPQFIFQYYEEEERQRGNFPDRFSGHQFPNYSSELNVNALLLGDSALYLCASSLNVKAFNGYTFGSGTRLTVV.

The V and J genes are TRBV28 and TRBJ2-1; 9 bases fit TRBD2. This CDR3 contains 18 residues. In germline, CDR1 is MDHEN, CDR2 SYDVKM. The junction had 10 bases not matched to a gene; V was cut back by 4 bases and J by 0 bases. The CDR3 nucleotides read TGTGCCAGCAGTTCGCGGGGGGGCCTCTTAAGCTCCTACAATGAGCAGTTCTTC. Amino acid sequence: CASSSRGGLLSSYNEQFF.

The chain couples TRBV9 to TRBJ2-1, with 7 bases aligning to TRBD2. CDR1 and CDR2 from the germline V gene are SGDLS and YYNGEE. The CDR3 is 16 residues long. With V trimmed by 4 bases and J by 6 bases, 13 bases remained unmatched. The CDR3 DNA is TGTGCCAGCAGCTCACCCCTCGCGGGGGTGATCAATGAGCAGTTCTTC. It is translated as CASSSPLAGVINEQFF.

The CDR3 here is CASSSLGGEGNSPLHF. CDR3 in DNA: TGCGCCAGCAGCTCCTTAGGTGGGGAGGGTAATTCACCCCTCCACTTT. V and J are TRBV5-1 and TRBJ1-6; D is undetermined. The CDR3 is 16 amino acids. The germline CDR1 and CDR2 sequences are SGHRS and YFSETQ. Trimming removed 3 bases from V and 6 bases from J, with 16 bases in between.

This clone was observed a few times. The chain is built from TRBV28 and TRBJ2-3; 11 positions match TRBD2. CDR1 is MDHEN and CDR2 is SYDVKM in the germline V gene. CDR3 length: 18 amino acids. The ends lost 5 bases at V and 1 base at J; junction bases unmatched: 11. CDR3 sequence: CASSAYLTLAGGTDTQYF. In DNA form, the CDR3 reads TGTGCCAGCAGTGCCTACCTTACACTAGCGGGGGGCACAGATACGCAGTATTTT.

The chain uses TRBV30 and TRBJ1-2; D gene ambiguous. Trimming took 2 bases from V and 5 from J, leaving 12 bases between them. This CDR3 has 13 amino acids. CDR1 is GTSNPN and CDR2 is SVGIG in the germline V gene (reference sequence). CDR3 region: CAWSPQLGYGYTF. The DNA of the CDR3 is TGTGCCTGGAGTCCCCAACTTGGATATGGCTACACCTTC.

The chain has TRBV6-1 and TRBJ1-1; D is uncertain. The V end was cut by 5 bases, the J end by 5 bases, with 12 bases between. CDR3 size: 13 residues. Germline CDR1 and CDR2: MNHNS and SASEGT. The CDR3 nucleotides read TGTGCCAGCAGTTTTGGCGCAAAGACTGAAGCTTTCTTT. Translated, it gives CASSFGAKTEAFF.

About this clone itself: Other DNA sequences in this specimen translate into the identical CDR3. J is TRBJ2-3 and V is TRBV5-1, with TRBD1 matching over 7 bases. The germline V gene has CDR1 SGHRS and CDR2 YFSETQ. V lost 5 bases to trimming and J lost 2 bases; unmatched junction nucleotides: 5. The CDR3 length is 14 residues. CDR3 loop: CASSAGTATDTQYF. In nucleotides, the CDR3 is TGCGCCAGCAGTGCCGGGACAGCCACAGATACGCAGTATTTT.

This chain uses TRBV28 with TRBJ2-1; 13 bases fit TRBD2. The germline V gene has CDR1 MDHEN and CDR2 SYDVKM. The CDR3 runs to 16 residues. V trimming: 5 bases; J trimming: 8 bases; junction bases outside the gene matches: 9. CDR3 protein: CASSPTSGGVYHEQFF. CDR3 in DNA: TGTGCCAGCAGTCCCACTAGCGGGGGGGTGTATCATGAGCAGTTCTTC.

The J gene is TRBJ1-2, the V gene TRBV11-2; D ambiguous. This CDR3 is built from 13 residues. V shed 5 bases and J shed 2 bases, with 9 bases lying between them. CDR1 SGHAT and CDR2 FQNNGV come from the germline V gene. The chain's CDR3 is CASSPTVNYGYTF. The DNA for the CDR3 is TGTGCCAGCAGCCCCACCGTGAACTATGGCTACACCTTC.

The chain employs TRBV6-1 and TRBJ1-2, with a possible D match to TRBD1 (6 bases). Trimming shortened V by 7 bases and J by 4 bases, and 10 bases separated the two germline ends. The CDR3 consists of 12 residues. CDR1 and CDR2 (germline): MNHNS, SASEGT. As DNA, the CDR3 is TGTGCCAGCAACAGGGAAAGCTATGGCTACACCTTC. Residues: CASNRESYGYTF.

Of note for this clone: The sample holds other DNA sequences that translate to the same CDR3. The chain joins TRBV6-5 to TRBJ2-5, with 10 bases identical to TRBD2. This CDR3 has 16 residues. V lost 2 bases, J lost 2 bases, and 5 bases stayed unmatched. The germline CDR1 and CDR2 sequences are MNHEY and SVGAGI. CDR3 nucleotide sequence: TGTGCCAGCAGTTACGGGTTAGCGGGGGGTCAAGAGACCCAGTACTTC. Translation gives CASSYGLAGGQETQYF.

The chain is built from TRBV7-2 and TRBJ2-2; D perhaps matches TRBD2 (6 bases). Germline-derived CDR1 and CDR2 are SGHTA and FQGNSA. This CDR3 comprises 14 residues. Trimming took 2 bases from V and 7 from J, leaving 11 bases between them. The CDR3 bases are TGTGCCAGCAGCTTAACCGGGAGTAACGGGGAGCTGTTTTTT. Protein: CASSLTGSNGELFF.

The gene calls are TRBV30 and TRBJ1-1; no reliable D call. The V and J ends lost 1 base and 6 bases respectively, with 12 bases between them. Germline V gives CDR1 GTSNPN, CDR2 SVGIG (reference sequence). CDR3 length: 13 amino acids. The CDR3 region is CAWSASWAPEAFF. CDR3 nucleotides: TGTGCCTGGAGTGCTAGTTGGGCTCCTGAAGCTTTCTTT. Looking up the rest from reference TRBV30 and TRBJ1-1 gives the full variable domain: SQTIHQWPATLVQPVGSPLSLECTVEGTSNPNLYWYRQAAGRGLQLLFYSVGIGQISSEVPQNLSASRPQDRQFILSSKKLLLSDSGFYLCAWSASWAPEAFFGQGTRLTVV.

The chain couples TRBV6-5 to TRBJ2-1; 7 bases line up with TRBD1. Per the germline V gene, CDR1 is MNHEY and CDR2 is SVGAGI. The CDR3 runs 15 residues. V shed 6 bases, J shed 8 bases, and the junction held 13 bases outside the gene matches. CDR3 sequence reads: CASRNPRTGHDEQFF. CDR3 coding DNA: TGTGCCAGCAGAAACCCGAGGACAGGCCACGATGAGCAGTTCTTC.

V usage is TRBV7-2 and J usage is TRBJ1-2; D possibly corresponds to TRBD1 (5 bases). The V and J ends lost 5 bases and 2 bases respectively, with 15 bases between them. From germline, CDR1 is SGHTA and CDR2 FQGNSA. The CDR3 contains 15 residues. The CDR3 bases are TGTGCCAGCAGCCGCGGGGACCGGGACAACTATGGCTACACCTTC. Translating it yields CASSRGDRDNYGYTF.